This T cell receptor (beta chain) is from a study of T cells in Graves' hyperthyroidism and ophthalmopathy. The CDR3 regions of TCR beta were amplified from RNA transcripts. TCR CDR3 regions were first amplified by RT-PCR with HTBI primers. Using its own MiXCR run on the multiplex PCR reads, TCRdb lists one record per CDR3 protein. Of approximately 520,000 distinct CDR3 sequences in the sample, around 22% are singletons; the top ten hold approximately 10%. This clonotype was counted many times. CDR3 size: 15 residues. V was trimmed by 3 bases and J by 8 bases, leaving 19 bases between them. Diagnostic assessment was based on clinical symptoms, serum thyroxine and TRAb, thyroid ultrasound and orbital computed tomography.

The chain is built from TRBV12-3 or TRBV12-4 and TRBJ1-1, with no clear D. This receptor was obtained from a woman in her 30s with Graves' ophthalmopathy. Input material: blood. In DNA, the CDR3 is TGTGCCAGCAGTTTCGGTGTGGGAGGCCCTGGAGAAGCTTTCTTT. It encodes CASSFGVGGPGEAFF.